Below are 24 T cell receptor beta chains sequenced from a single sample in a study of shared clonotypes between healthy human individuals (dated by TCRdb to 2019 to 2021). The library was produced with the immunoSEQ multiplex PCR assay. TCRdb re-hosts the immuneACCESS table, in-frame sequences only. Its copies lack some clones; in the studies checked, an unresolved V gene accounts for under half of them, and the cause for the rest is not known. The sample includes 2 million to 3 million clones, with approximately 94% observed a single time. The top ten hold about 0.34% of the sample. The specimen was naive CD4+ T cells from PBMCs. What the cell subset or site label conveys for this sample: CD45RA+ positively selected. The source of these receptors is a man aged 18 to 29 in good health. Some clones in this sample may be carry-over from other donors' samples.

The chain links TRBV18 to TRBJ1-4, with a possible D match to TRBD1 (5 bases). This CDR3 contains 13 residues. V lost 2 bases to trimming and J lost 8 bases, with 9 bases between them. From germline, CDR1 is KGHSH and CDR2 LQKENI. Here the CDR3 DNA reads TGTGCCAGCTCACCAGGGACGGAAGAAAAACTGTTTTTT. Amino acids: CASSPGTEEKLFF.

V and J are TRBV7-9 and TRBJ2-7; TRBD1 matches 10 bases. This CDR3 spans 15 amino acids. V was pared by 5 bases and J by 4 bases, with 8 bases of the junction left unmatched. Germline-derived CDR1 and CDR2 are SEHNR and FQNEAQ (reference sequence). The CDR3 DNA is TGTGCCAGCAGCCCGGTAGGACAGGGGGGATACGAGCAGTACTTC. The encoded protein is CASSPVGQGGYEQYF. The whole variable domain, filled in from reference TRBV7-9 and TRBJ2-7, reads DTGVSQNPRHKITKRGQNVTFRCDPISEHNRLYWYRQTLGQGPEFLTYFQNEAQLEKSRLLSDRFSAERPKGSFSTLEIQRTEQGDSAMYLCASSPVGQGGYEQYFGPGTRLTVT.

This chain uses TRBV5-1 with TRBJ2-7; tentatively, D is TRBD1 (6 bases). Germline V gives CDR1 SGHRS, CDR2 YFSETQ. CDR3 size: 15 residues. Trimming left V 7 bases short and J 0 bases short, with 17 bases between. CDR3 bases: TGCGCCAGCTCCGTTGGGCCAGGGGTCTCCTACGAGCAGTACTTC. It yields the protein CASSVGPGVSYEQYF.

The chain employs TRBV2 and TRBJ2-3, with unresolved D. This CDR3 contains 13 residues. V shed 6 bases and J shed 4 bases, with 11 bases lying between them. Germline assignment: CDR1 SNHLY and CDR2 FYNNEI. This chain's CDR3 is CASRGSPADTQYF. CDR3 coding DNA: TGTGCCAGCAGGGGTTCTCCGGCAGATACGCAGTATTTT.

The V call is TRBV30, the J call TRBJ1-2; D unresolved. The V end was cut by 5 bases, the J end by 6 bases, with 16 bases between. CDR1 is GTSNPN, CDR2 SVGIG, per germline (reference sequence). CDR3 size: 13 residues. The DNA of the CDR3 is TGTGCCTGGGCCCGCTTAGAAGGCGATGGCTACACCTTC. It yields the protein CAWARLEGDGYTF.

The chain combines TRBV15 with TRBJ2-7; D not certain. Germline CDR1 reads LNHNV; CDR2 reads YYDKDF (reference sequence). V was cut by 1 base and J by 9 bases, with 10 bases left in between. This CDR3 has 12 residues. The CDR3 sequence is CATSRGPVGQYF. CDR3 nucleotide sequence: TGTGCCACCAGCAGAGGGCCGGTGGGGCAGTACTTC.

On this clone: The same CDR3 arises from other DNA sequences in this sample as well. The chain uses TRBV28 and TRBJ1-1, with D uncertain. The germline V gene encodes CDR1 MDHEN and CDR2 SYDVKM. Trimming left V 6 bases short and J 0 bases short, with 8 bases between. The CDR3 is 13 residues long. For the CDR3, the DNA is TGTGCCAGCAGCCTAACACTGAACACTGAAGCTTTCTTT. It encodes CASSLTLNTEAFF.

This chain connects TRBV11-1 to TRBJ2-2; D not certain. CDR1 is SGHAT and CDR2 is FQDESV in the germline V gene (reference sequence). Trimming cost V 5 bases and J 6 bases, with 13 bases left between them. The CDR3 totals 14 residues. The CDR3 protein is CASSPNFRAGELFF. CDR3 sequence (DNA): TGTGCCAGCAGCCCTAACTTTAGGGCCGGGGAGCTGTTTTTT. Filled out from reference TRBV11-1 and TRBJ2-2, the complete variable domain reads EAEVAQSPRYKITEKSQAVAFWCDPISGHATLYWYRQILGQGPELLVQFQDESVVDDSQLPKDRFSAERLKGVDSTLKIQPAELGDSAMYLCASSPNFRAGELFFGEGSRLTVL.

The CDR3 loop is CASSLGTGGTEAFF. CDR3 coding DNA: TGCGCCAGCAGCCTGGGGACAGGGGGAACTGAAGCTTTCTTT. The chain is built from TRBV4-1 and TRBJ1-1; 11 bases are shared with TRBD1. In germline, CDR1 is MGHRA, CDR2 YSYEKL. The CDR3 sequence is 14 residues long. The V gene end was trimmed by 4 bases and the J gene end by 5 bases; junction bases not matched to a gene: 3.

This clone was recorded a few times. This sequence joins TRBV30 and TRBJ1-1, with 9 bases aligning to TRBD1. In germline, CDR1 is GTSNPN, CDR2 SVGIG (reference sequence). The CDR3 runs 13 residues. V lost 6 bases and J lost 6; bases outside the gene matches: 8. As DNA, the CDR3 is TGTGCCTGCCAGGACAGGGGTTTTCCTGAAGCTTTCTTT. It yields the protein CACQDRGFPEAFF.

The J gene is TRBJ1-1, the V gene TRBV10-3, with D unclear. Germline-derived CDR1 and CDR2 are ENHRY and SYGVKD. This CDR3 is 13 amino acids long. As DNA, the CDR3 is TGTGCTGTGGCGGAGTCATTGAACACTGAAGCTTTCTTT. Encoded protein: CAVAESLNTEAFF.

This chain uses TRBV2 with TRBJ1-5, with 7 bases aligning to TRBD1. CDR3 length equals 13 residues. The germline gives CDR1 SNHLY, CDR2 FYNNEI. Losses at the gene ends were 10 bases for V and 7 bases for J; bases not matched to a gene: 10. The CDR3 loop reads CATKFDRVQPQHF. CDR3 bases: TGTGCCACCAAATTCGACAGGGTCCAGCCCCAGCATTTT.

On this clone itself: Other nucleotide sequences from this sample produce the same CDR3. The gene calls are TRBV29-1 and TRBJ2-1; TRBD1 is a possible D gene (6 bases). Germline V gives CDR1 SQVTM, CDR2 ANQGSEA. V lost 4 bases and J lost 4, with 8 bases in between. CDR3 length equals 12 residues. CDR3 residues: CSVGRGYNEQFF. CDR3 in DNA: TGCAGCGTTGGCAGGGGATACAATGAGCAGTTCTTC.

As regards this clone: The same CDR3 also results from other DNA sequences found in this sample. The chain uses TRBV19 and TRBJ2-6; weak D call: TRBD2 (5 bases). CDR1 LNHDA and CDR2 SQIVND come from the germline V gene (reference sequence). V dropped 2 bases and J dropped 2 bases, with 7 bases sitting between them. The CDR3 runs to 15 residues. The CDR3 protein is CASSITGAGANVLTF. The CDR3 DNA sequence: TGTGCCAGTAGTATAACCGGGGCTGGGGCCAACGTCCTGACTTTC.

The chain recombines TRBV28 with TRBJ1-5; 12 nucleotides align to TRBD1. V lost 4 bases and J lost 6; bases outside the gene matches: 7. The CDR3 length is 16 residues. Germline-derived CDR1 and CDR2 are MDHEN and SYDVKM. The CDR3 nucleotides read TGTGCCAGCAGTTCCATGGGGACAGGGGGCGGTCAGCCCCAGCATTTT. Amino acid sequence: CASSSMGTGGGQPQHF.

This chain links TRBV5-5 with TRBJ2-1; possibly TRBD2 for D (5 bases). This CDR3 has 17 residues. CDR1 and CDR2 (germline): SGHKS, YYEKEE (reference sequence). The V end lost 3 bases, the J end lost 0 bases, and 16 bases lay between the germline ends. Written as DNA, the CDR3 is TGTGCCAGCAGCTGGTCGGACTTATCGAGCTCCTACAATGAGCAGTTCTTC. Translation gives CASSWSDLSSSYNEQFF.

Comment on this clone: Additional DNA sequences in this sample encode the identical CDR3. This chain connects TRBV7-9 to TRBJ2-7, with 10 bases lining up with TRBD2. The V gene's germline CDR1 is SEHNR and CDR2 FQNEAQ (reference sequence). V was pared by 4 bases and J by 2 bases, with 2 bases of the junction left unmatched. The CDR3 sequence is 14 residues long. CDR3 in amino acids: CASSSGLAAYEQYF. As DNA, the CDR3 is TGTGCCAGCAGCTCCGGACTAGCGGCCTACGAGCAGTACTTC.

J is TRBJ1-1 and V is TRBV7-8; D is undetermined. The CDR3 totals 16 residues. Trimming removed 3 bases from V and 1 base from J, with 15 bases in between. Looked up from germline, CDR1 is SGHVS and CDR2 is FQNEAQ. In nucleotides, the CDR3 is TGTGCCAGCAGCTTTCGGAGGGAAGGACCGAACACTGAAGCTTTCTTT. Translated: CASSFRREGPNTEAFF.

In this sample, this clone turned up once. This chain links TRBV7-2 with TRBJ2-7; a possible D gene is TRBD1 (6 bases). The CDR3 has 18 residues. With 2 bases removed from V and 6 bases from J, the gap between germline ends came to 26 bases. Germline V gene sequence: CDR1 SGHTA, CDR2 FQGNSA. The CDR3 sequence: CASSLRAPVQGTGGEQYF. The CDR3 DNA reads TGTGCCAGCAGCTTAAGGGCCCCCGTACAGGGAACTGGGGGCGAGCAGTACTTC.

V and J are TRBV6-5 and TRBJ2-6; D unclear. Germline V gene sequence: CDR1 MNHEY, CDR2 SVGAGI. The CDR3 covers 16 residues. Trimming cost V 0 bases and J 4 bases, with 10 bases left between them. CDR3 coding DNA: TGTGCCAGCAGTTACTCCGGAAATCTGGGGGCCAACGTCCTGACTTTC. This gives the protein CASSYSGNLGANVLTF.

Regarding this clone: The identical CDR3 is also encoded by other nucleotide sequences in the sample. The V call is TRBV19, the J call TRBJ2-2; 7 bases map to TRBD1. Trimming took 5 bases from V and 5 from J; bases not matched to a gene: 5. Germline V gives CDR1 LNHDA, CDR2 SQIVND (reference sequence). This CDR3 comprises 14 residues. The CDR3 bases are TGTGCCAGTAGTCGACAGGGTTTGACCGGGGAGCTGTTTTTT. Translated: CASSRQGLTGELFF.

V gene TRBV10-3 combines with J gene TRBJ2-1; 9 positions agree with TRBD2. V trimming: 11 bases; J trimming: 4 bases; junction bases outside the gene matches: 6. The CDR3 has 13 amino acids. Per germline, CDR1 ENHRY and CDR2 SYGVKD. The CDR3 bases are TGTGCCCTAATGCGGGAGGGTTACAATGAGCAGTTCTTC. Its translation: CALMREGYNEQFF.

The chain is built from TRBV2 and TRBJ1-3, with 8 bases that match TRBD1. The germline CDR1 and CDR2 sequences are SNHLY and FYNNEI. After removal of 2 bases from V and 4 bases from J, the junction contained 4 bases not matched to a gene. This CDR3 has 15 residues. CDR3 sequence: CASSESTGVGNTIYF. CDR3 coding DNA: TGTGCCAGCAGTGAATCGACAGGGGTAGGAAACACCATATATTTT.

The chain has TRBV6-5 and TRBJ2-5; D not resolved. Trimming stripped 5 bases from V and 2 bases from J, with 9 bases between. This CDR3 has 13 residues. The germline gives CDR1 MNHEY, CDR2 SVGAGI. The CDR3 DNA reads TGTGCCAGCAGTACTTATCCTCAAGAGACCCAGTACTTC. This translates into CASSTYPQETQYF.